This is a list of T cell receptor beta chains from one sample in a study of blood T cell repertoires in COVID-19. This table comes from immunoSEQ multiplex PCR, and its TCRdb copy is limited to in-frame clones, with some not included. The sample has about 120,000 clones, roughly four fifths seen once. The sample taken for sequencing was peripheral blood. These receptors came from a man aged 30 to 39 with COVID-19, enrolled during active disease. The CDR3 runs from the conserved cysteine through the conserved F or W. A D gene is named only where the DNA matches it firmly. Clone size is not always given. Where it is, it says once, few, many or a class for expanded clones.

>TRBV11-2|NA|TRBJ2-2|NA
TGTGCCAGCAGCCCATCCCCCCCTAGCGTTTCCGCCGGGGAGCTGTTTTTT
CASSPSPPSVSAGELFF
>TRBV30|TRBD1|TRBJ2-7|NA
TGTGCCTTCGGACAGGGGGCCTACGAGCAGTACTTC
CAFGQGAYEQYF
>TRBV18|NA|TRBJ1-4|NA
TGTGCCAGCTCACCACAACAGGAAAAACTGTTTTTT
CASSPQQEKLFF
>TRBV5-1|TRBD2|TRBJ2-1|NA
TGCGCCAGCAGCGGGAGGGATCCCTTATACAATGAGCAGTTCTTC
CASSGRDPLYNEQFF
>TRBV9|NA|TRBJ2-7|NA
TGTGCCAGCAGCCACGGGGAGATGAGCTCCTACGAGCAGTACTTC
CASSHGEMSSYEQYF
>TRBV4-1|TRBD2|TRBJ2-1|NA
TGCGCCAGCAGCCAAGCGGGAGGAAGGGTCAATGAGCAGTTCTTC
CASSQAGGRVNEQFF
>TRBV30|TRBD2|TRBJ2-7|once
TGTGCCTGGGACGGGGGGATCGGGTCCTACGAGCAGTACTTC
CAWDGGIGSYEQYF
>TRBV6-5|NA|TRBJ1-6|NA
TGTGCCAGCACCAAGGGAGGGGTACATTCACCCCTCCACTTT
CASTKGGVHSPLHF
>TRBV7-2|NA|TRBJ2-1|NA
TGTGCCAGCAGCTCTGCCGGGACAAGCTTTAGGGATGAGCAGTTCTTC
CASSSAGTSFRDEQFF
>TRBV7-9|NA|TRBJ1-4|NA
TGTGCCAGCACCTTACTAACAGCTGAAAAACTGTTTTTT
CASTLLTAEKLFF
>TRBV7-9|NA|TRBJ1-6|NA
TGTGCCAGCAGCCCCGGAGGGCTCGGCGCCCTCCACTTT
CASSPGGLGALHF
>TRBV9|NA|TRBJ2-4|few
TGTGCCAGCAGCCCCCTGGCCTCAGCCAAAAACATTCAGTACTTC
CASSPLASAKNIQYF
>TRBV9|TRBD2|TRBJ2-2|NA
TGTGCCAGCAGCCCGCGGACTAGCGGATACACCGGGGAGCTGTTTTTT
CASSPRTSGYTGELFF
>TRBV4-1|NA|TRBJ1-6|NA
TGCGCCAGCAGCCAAGGTCGACAGAGCAGATATAATTCACCCCTCCACTTT
CASSQGRQSRYNSPLHF
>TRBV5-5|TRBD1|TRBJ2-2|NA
TGTGCCAGCAGTCCGACAGGGGGGCGTGACACCGGGGAGCTGTTTTTT
CASSPTGGRDTGELFF
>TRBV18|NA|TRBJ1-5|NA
TGTGCCAGCTCCAGACAAAGTGATCAGCCCCAGCATTTT
CASSRQSDQPQHF
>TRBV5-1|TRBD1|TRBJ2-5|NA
TGCGCCAGCAAGGTGGGACAGAACCAAGAGACCCAGTACTTC
CASKVGQNQETQYF
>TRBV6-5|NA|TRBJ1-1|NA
TGTGCCAGCAGTAATAAGGGGTTTGGAACTGAAGCTTTCTTT
CASSNKGFGTEAFF
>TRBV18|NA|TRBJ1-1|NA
TGTGCCAGCTCAGGACTTCAGAACACTGAAGCTTTCTTT
CASSGLQNTEAFF
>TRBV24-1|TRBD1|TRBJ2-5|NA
TGTGCCACAGCCCCGGGACAGGGATATCAAGAGACCCAGTACTTC
CATAPGQGYQETQYF
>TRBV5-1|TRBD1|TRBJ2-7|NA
TGCGCCAGCAGCATTGGGACAGCTACCTACGAGCAGTACTTC
CASSIGTATYEQYF
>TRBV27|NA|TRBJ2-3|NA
TGTGCCAGCTCGCAGGGGCTCTCTGGCCCTATAACGCAGTATTTT
CASSQGLSGPITQYF
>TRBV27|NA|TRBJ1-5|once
TGTGCCAGCAGTTTTGGACTTCCGAGCAATCAGCCCCAGCATTTT
CASSFGLPSNQPQHF
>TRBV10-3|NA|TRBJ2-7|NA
TGTGCCATTTTACAGGGTCCCGGCCCCTACGAGCAGTACTTC
CAILQGPGPYEQYF
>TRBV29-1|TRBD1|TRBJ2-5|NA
TGCAGCGTTGCGAGGGGGCCGCAAGAGACCCAGTACTTC
CSVARGPQETQYF
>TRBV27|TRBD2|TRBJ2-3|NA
TGTGCCAGCGGGAATTTAGCGGGAGGGCCAGATACGCAGTATTTT
CASGNLAGGPDTQYF
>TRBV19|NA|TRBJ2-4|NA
TGTGCCAGTAGTACTCATACAGGGCCGGCAAACATTCAGTACTTC
CASSTHTGPANIQYF
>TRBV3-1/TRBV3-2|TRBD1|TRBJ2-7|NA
TGTGCCAGCAGCCAAATCTTGGGACAGACAACCTACGAGCAGTACTTC
CASSQILGQTTYEQYF
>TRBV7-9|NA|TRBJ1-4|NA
TGTGCCAGCAGCTTCCCTAGGCTGGGGCGGGGAAATGAAAAACTGTTTTTT
CASSFPRLGRGNEKLFF
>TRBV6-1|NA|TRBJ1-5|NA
TGTGCCAGCAGTGAAAGGGGCTCCTTAAATCAGCCCCAGCATTTT
CASSERGSLNQPQHF
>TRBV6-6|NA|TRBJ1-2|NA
TGTGCCAGCAGCCAGGGCCCCTATGGCTACACCTTC
CASSQGPYGYTF
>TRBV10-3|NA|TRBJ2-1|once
TGTGCCATCAGTGAGTCGCGGTCTAGTCAGAATGAGCAGTTCTTC
CAISESRSSQNEQFF
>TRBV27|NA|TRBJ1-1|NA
TGTGCCAGCAGTTTAACGGGTGTCTCGAACACTGAAGCTTTCTTT
CASSLTGVSNTEAFF
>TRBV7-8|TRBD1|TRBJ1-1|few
TGTGCCAGCAGCATGACAGGGGACACTGAAGCTTTCTTT
CASSMTGDTEAFF
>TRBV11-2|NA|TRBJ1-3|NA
TGTGCCAGCACCGCCTTAAGGTGGAGACAGGGAAACACCATATATTTT
CASTALRWRQGNTIYF
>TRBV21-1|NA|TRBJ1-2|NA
TGTGCCAGCAGCAAAAGGGACGGGGGGGTCTATGGCTACACCTTC
CASSKRDGGVYGYTF
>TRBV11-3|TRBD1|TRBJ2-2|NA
TGTGCCAGCAGCCGACGGGACAGGACTGCCGGGGAGCTGTTTTTT
CASSRRDRTAGELFF
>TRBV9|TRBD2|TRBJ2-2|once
TGTGCCAGCAGCCTTCTTGAGGCGAGCGGGAGTGACACCGGGGAGCTGTTTTTT
CASSLLEASGSDTGELFF
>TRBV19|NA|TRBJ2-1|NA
TGTGCCAGTAGTCGTTACCTAAACAATGAGCAGTTCTTC
CASSRYLNNEQFF
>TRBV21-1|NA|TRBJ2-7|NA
TGTGCCAGCAGCAAAAAGCCCGGGACAGGGGCGCCAGTGCAGTACTTC
CASSKKPGTGAPVQYF
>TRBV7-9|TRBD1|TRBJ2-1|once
TGTGCCAGCAGCCCGAAAGAGCCGGGACAGGGGTCCTACAATGAGCAGTTCTTC
CASSPKEPGQGSYNEQFF
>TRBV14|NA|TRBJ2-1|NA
TGTGCCAGCAGCGAGAACCCGGGGTCTCCTTACAATGAGCAGTTCTTC
CASSENPGSPYNEQFF
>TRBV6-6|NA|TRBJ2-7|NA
TGTGCCAGCAGTTACATTGACAGCGAGCAGTACTTC
CASSYIDSEQYF
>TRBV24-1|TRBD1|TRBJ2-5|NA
TGTGCCACCAGTGACCCGACAGGGTTGGAGACCCAGTACTTC
CATSDPTGLETQYF